This TCR beta chain is drawn from a study of cytomegalovirus exposure and HLA in healthy donors (dated by TCRdb to 2017 to 2019). Turning to the overall study: According to an earlier analysis of 587 of the donors, some 180 million T cells yielded 90 million to 140 million unique TCR beta sequences and 276 Gb of sequence data. The study profiled the T cell repertoires of fewer than 850 subjects by immunosequencing and related them to cytomegalovirus serostatus. Alongside the repertoire data, information on donor age, sex, ethnicity and CMV serostatus was compiled. High-throughput TCR immunosequencing, statistical association of individual TCRs with disease status, and machine learning were combined to predict cytomegalovirus infection status. Four to six DR-DQ haplotypes were handled as single units for association and clustering, since linkage in the cohort was strong. In addition to the first cohort of 666 subjects, a separate validation cohort of approximately 130 different subjects was used. About 300 gigabases of sequencing data and approximately 92 million unique TCR sequences made up an early release that covered approximately 700 HLA-typed donors. The number of donors typed differed by locus, with 629-630 for A, B, C, DRB1 and DQB1, roughly 520 for DQA1, 600 to 610 for DPA1, and some 470 for DPB1. Among the roughly 400 genotyped donors, around 79% belonged to the genetic ancestry cluster associated with self-reported Caucasian donors. A later analysis re-analyzed previously published TCR beta repertoires from 500 to 700 donors and added high-resolution HLA genotyping to study TCR occurrence patterns. Rather than using new phenotypic data, the later analysis identified candidate immune exposures from TCR beta sequences and from how often those sequences occurred across donors. The aim of the study was to test whether cataloging public T cell receptors could identify signatures of past pathogen exposure. Among approximately 370 genotyped donors of the cohort, an average of roughly 230,000 unique TCR beta nucleotide sequences was sequenced per donor, of which about 18% were non-productive. HLA typing included class I and class II loci at four-digit resolution. All discovery cohort repertoires had been generated on a single sequencing platform. An earlier analysis of 587 of the donors used high-throughput TCR beta sequencing to judge whether each TCR beta V gene segment behaved as functional or pseudogenic. Genome-wide SNP genotypes for about 55% of the 666 donors were used in a later genetic analysis, which treated that subset as a discovery cohort. General conclusions and limits of the study: The study gave a list of under 200 TCR beta chains associated with cytomegalovirus. The earlier analysis of almost 600 of the donors excluded 15 to 20 rarely observed V segments, including chromosome 9 orphons, because counts were too low. A later genetic analysis associated a missense DCLRE1C variant with V-gene and J-gene trimming of TCR beta chains, and an independent cohort replicated the association. A later analysis found that HLA-associated TCR beta chains were more clonally expanded and had lower generation probabilities than equally common non-associated chains. In both the original and validation cohorts, the classifier was reported to diagnose cytomegalovirus status with high specificity and sensitivity. In a later analysis, TCR association rates were found to vary across HLA loci, with the most associated TCRs seen for DRB1 alleles and the fewest for HLA-C alleles. CMV serostatus was the only immune exposure information available for the cohort. The authors suggested that the approach could potentially be generalized to other disease states and immunological phenotypes. A few of the identified cytomegalovirus-associated TCR beta chains were confirmed in vitro to be specific for cytomegalovirus antigens. In a later analysis, most CMV-associated TCR beta chains were found to appear HLA-restricted, with HLA associations seemingly driven largely by CMV exposure. When HLA alleles, especially DR and DQ, strongly co-occurred, TCR associations were difficult to assign to individual alleles. A further reported finding was that TCR beta sequences accurately predicted the HLA-A and HLA-B alleles for most subjects in the first cohort. In this cohort, only TCR beta chains were sequenced, and detectable features were limited by the absence of alpha or paired-chain data. A later genetic analysis reported fewer N-insertions in productive TCRs among donors in an Asian-associated ancestry cluster than the roughly 670-donor mean. The 87-base-pair reads could not distinguish some IMGT-functional V segments, including TRBV6-2 and TRBV6-3, so those segments were excluded. Because some donors lacked HLA typing at each locus, the association tests relied only on the typed subset. Across donors, most TCR sequences were observed very rarely, whereas some public TCRs were present in many individuals. In a later analysis, some 17,000 TCR beta sequences were associated with specific HLA alleles at a false discovery rate of 0.05. The sequencing pipeline was judged likely to have produced a cluster of highly shared sequence variants as a technical artifact. A later analysis reported that several top co-occurrence clusters appeared linked to parvovirus B19, influenza, CMV and Epstein-Barr virus. In an earlier analysis of over 550 of the donors, most TCR beta V segments were observed in productive rearrangements about 87% or about 30% of the time, broadly matching IMGT annotations. The presence/absence analyses assumed that sequencing depth was roughly uniform across donors, and that assumption may not be true. Correlated functional status among segregating V segments might be attributable to linkage disequilibrium, but an unknown experimental factor could not be ruled out.

The cohort was made up of roughly 670 healthy bone marrow donors. At the time of sampling, all cohort members were nominally healthy, though unrecorded immune exposures were likely present. The donor tested CMV seropositive and was one of the 289 seropositive cohort members. Each donor provided a peripheral blood sample, and peripheral blood mononuclear cells were used for TCR beta sequencing. The Qiagen DNeasy Blood Extraction Kit was used to extract genomic DNA from the blood cell samples. The CDR3 sequence holds 16 residues, the cysteine and phenylalanine included. Regarding this clone: Its target antigen remains unknown. The DNA is left out, because the CDR3 cannot be placed on it with certainty; the CDR3 is given as TCRdb lists it.

Library creation used the immunoSEQ multiplex PCR assay. For the multiplex PCR, a mixture combining 60 forward primers for TCR Vbeta segments and 13 reverse primers for TCR Jbeta segments was used. A multiplex PCR assay on genomic DNA amplified the CDR3 region of rearranged TCR beta genes. On the Illumina HiSeq System, the amplified TCR beta libraries were sequenced as 87-base-pair reads. Under the source paper's analysis protocol: In a later analysis, some 80 million unique TCR beta chains were counted across the roughly 610 repertoires, and roughly 11 million of these chains were shared by at least two donors. A nearest-neighbor algorithm error-corrected the raw reads and collapsed the reads into unique sequences, merging closely related sequences to remove PCR and sequencing errors. To assign V, D and J gene segments, CDR3 sequences were aligned to IMGT reference sequences. For a sequence to be retained, a match of at least six nucleotides was required to both a V gene segment and a J gene segment. Rearrangements were called productive when the CDR3 lacked stop codons and stayed in frame with V and J; all others were non-productive. CDR3 was defined according to IMGT convention as the region running from the second conserved V-encoded cysteine to the conserved J-encoded phenylalanine. The earlier analysis of 500 to 600 of the donors excluded sequences that lacked an unambiguous match to a single V gene segment. In an earlier analysis of around 590 of the donors, a V segment was called functional when productive rearrangements were above 56.7%, and segregating when the standard deviation between donors exceeded 5%. A statistical classification framework was developed to diagnose cytomegalovirus status using the catalog of TCR beta chain sequences. In a later analysis, TCR nucleotide sequences were compared against IMGT/GENE-DB human TR gene sequences so that V and J genes could be assigned. The TCRdist pipeline was used in a later analysis to assign CDR3 sequences and most-parsimonious VDJ recombination scenarios. In a later analysis, every TCR beta chain was defined by the combination of its CDR3 amino acid sequence and its V-gene family, and reads without a unique V-gene family were dropped. In a later analysis, approximately 590 highly shared, low-generation-probability nucleotide sequences were removed to address suspected cross-contamination and a sequencing artifact. For each public chain, a later analysis derived a clonal expansion index from normalized ranks of inferred template counts within each repertoire. Generation probabilities in a later analysis came from a VDJ recombination model fitted to out-of-frame rearrangements, and those results were checked against IGoR. A later analysis scored TCR-TCR, TCR-HLA and TCR-CMV co-occurrence with hypergeometric tests, applying a repertoire-size bias correction to TCR pairs. A later analysis estimated false discovery rates by permuting HLA or CMV assignments 20 times. In a later analysis, co-occurring TCRs were grouped using DBSCAN, with TCRdist sequence similarity added in when clustering inside HLA-allele-positive subsets. Co-occurrence clustering excluded repertoires with fewer than 30,000 or more than 120,000 public chains, plus five with anomalous nucleotide sharing. In its TCRdb copy, this immuneACCESS table keeps in-frame sequences only and misses some clones. Where compared with another copy, unresolved V genes explain less than half of these, and the others have no known cause. Clonal size and the V and J genes are those of that table, whereas D and trimming came from the DNA. Recorded for this sample are approximately 240,000 clones; 70% to 80% of them occurred a single time. The ten largest make up around 2.8% of the sample.

Sequencing was done on a sample of PBMCs. The sequence came from a woman in her sixties in good health and CMV-seropositive. The V and J segments used are TRBV21-1 and TRBJ1-1; the tabulated D call, TRBD1, remains unverified against the DNA. TRBV21-1 is a documented pseudogene. This receptor has the CDR3 CASSIVGTGADTEAFF.